The present T cell receptor beta chain was sequenced within a study of cytotoxic CD8 clonotypes in ibrutinib-treated CLL. Study at large: Response material was collected after a median 12 months of treatment, range 6 to 36.

PBMCs that had been cryopreserved were the source of about 2 micrograms of genomic DNA for TCR beta libraries. Deep sequencing aimed at 1 in 200,000 to 1 in 1 million T cells' resolution. Sequenced by immunoSEQ multiplex PCR; TCRdb stores in-frame clones only, minus some. The sample contains approximately 160,000 clones, roughly 84% of which appear only once. Sequences were derived from PBMCs, sampled at disease progression, from a patient treated with ibrutinib. This receptor was taken from a human donor with chronic lymphocytic leukemia.

CDR3: CASSIQLAGPPKDEQFF. In DNA form, the CDR3 reads TGTGCCAGTAGTATACAACTAGCGGGGCCTCCTAAGGATGAGCAGTTCTTC. The chain couples TRBV19 to TRBJ2-1, with TRBD2 identical over 10 bases. CDR1 LNHDA and CDR2 SQIVND come from the germline V gene (reference sequence). V was pared by 2 bases and J by 8 bases, with 12 bases of the junction left unmatched. CDR3 size: 17 residues. The full variable domain, with the rest looked up from reference TRBV19 and TRBJ2-1, is DGGITQSPKYLFRKEGQNVTLSCEQNLNHDAMYWYRQDPGQGLRLIYYSQIVNDFQKGDIAEGYSVSREKKESFPLTVTSAQKNPTAFYLCASSIQLAGPPKDEQFFGPGTRLTVL.